The entry below describes one T cell receptor (beta chain). TCRdb re-analysed the PCR reads in MiXCR, keeping a single row per CDR3 protein. The sample carries about 21,000 distinct CDR3 sequences, roughly two fifths recorded once. The data are from a study of tumor-infiltrating lymphocytes in oesophageal squamous cell carcinoma. The CDR3 covers 15 residues. The V and J ends lost 3 bases and 2 bases respectively, with 13 bases between them. This receptor was obtained from a male donor with esophageal squamous cell carcinoma. This chain connects TRBV12-3 or TRBV12-4 to TRBJ2-5, with D unclear. Sample: esophageal tumor tissue. The CDR3 DNA sequence: TGTGCCAGCAGTTTGGCCCTGGGAACACAAGAGACCCAGTACTTC. This codes for CASSLALGTQETQYF.